This entry lists 18 T cell receptor beta chains sequenced from one sample in a study of cytomegalovirus exposure and HLA in healthy donors. With 60 Vbeta and 13 Jbeta primers, the PCR was carried out. The method was immunoSEQ multiplex PCR; TCRdb's version includes in-frame clones alone and lacks a portion of them. The table lists 100,000 to 150,000 clones, 75% to 85% of them singletons. Sequenced input: PBMCs. These receptors were obtained from a man aged 25-40 years in good health and CMV-seronegative.

This clone was seen a few times. The gene calls are TRBV5-5 and TRBJ1-5; D possibly corresponds to TRBD1 (5 bases). The germline V gene has CDR1 SGHKS and CDR2 YYEKEE (reference sequence). This CDR3 contains 17 residues. Trimming took 4 bases from V and 4 from J, leaving 21 bases between them. CDR3 residues: CASSGYGTEGINQPQHF. CDR3 sequence (DNA): TGTGCCAGCAGCGGTTATGGGACGGAGGGTATTAATCAGCCCCAGCATTTT.

A few counts support this clone. The chain carries TRBV7-8 and TRBJ2-2, with 11 positions matching TRBD2. CDR1 is SGHVS and CDR2 is FQNEAQ in the germline V gene. V lost 7 bases, J lost 1 base, and 14 bases stayed unmatched. This CDR3 is built from 19 residues. CDR3 in amino acids: CASTRGVAGGGKNTGELFF. DNA for the CDR3: TGTGCCAGCACCAGAGGGGTAGCGGGAGGGGGGAAGAACACCGGGGAGCTGTTTTTT.

V and J are TRBV6-6 and TRBJ2-7; maybe TRBD2 (6 bases). Germline V lookup: CDR1 MNHNY, CDR2 SVGAGI (reference sequence). V was clipped by 2 bases and J by 2 bases, with 13 bases between them. The CDR3 has 15 residues. The CDR3, as DNA: TGTGCCAGCAGTTACGGGAGGCTCGACACCTACGAGCAGTACTTC. This sequence encodes CASSYGRLDTYEQYF.

This chain joins TRBV5-6 and TRBJ2-7; TRBD2 agrees at 14 bases. V was pared by 3 bases and J by 5 bases, with 4 bases of the junction left unmatched. Germline CDR1 and CDR2: SGHDT and YYEEEE. The CDR3 totals 15 residues. The CDR3 region has the DNA TGTGCCAGCAGCTGGGCGACTAGCGGGAGGGACGAGCAGTACTTC. This gives the protein CASSWATSGRDEQYF.

This chain connects TRBV7-9 to TRBJ2-2; tentative D call: TRBD1 (6 bases). Germline CDR1 SEHNR, CDR2 FQNEAQ (reference sequence). The CDR3 is 17 amino acids. Trimming stripped 1 base from V and 0 bases from J, with 12 bases between. The CDR3 nucleotides read TGTGCCAGCAGCTTAGTTTTCAGGGGAACGAACACCGGGGAGCTGTTTTTT. Translating gives CASSLVFRGTNTGELFF.

This chain joins TRBV19 and TRBJ1-5; D gene unclear. There are 16 residues in the CDR3. V lost 3 bases, J lost 8 bases, and 20 bases lay in between. From germline, CDR1 is LNHDA and CDR2 SQIVND (reference sequence). CDR3 sequence (DNA): TGTGCCAGTAGTATCGTCGGGGTAACTTTCCGGGAGCCCCAGCATTTT. Translated: CASSIVGVTFREPQHF.

This chain uses TRBV7-6 with TRBJ2-3; 10 positions agree with TRBD2. There are 16 residues in the CDR3. Unmatched junction bases numbered 3, after V lost 3 bases and J lost 0 bases. Germline CDR1 SGHVS, CDR2 FNYEAQ. The CDR3 DNA reads as TGTGCCAGCAGCTTTACTAGCGGGACGAGCACAGATACGCAGTATTTT. Protein sequence: CASSFTSGTSTDTQYF.

Here the CDR3 DNA reads TGTGCCAGCAGTTACTCGACAGGGGCCCTGAACACTGAAGCTTTCTTT. This codes for CASSYSTGALNTEAFF. J is TRBJ1-1 and V is TRBV6-5, with 8 bases identical to TRBD1. The CDR3 covers 16 residues. The ends lost 0 bases at V and 0 bases at J; junction bases unmatched: 3. Germline CDR1 and CDR2: MNHEY and SVGAGI.

The genes are TRBV7-9 and TRBJ2-5; 7 nucleotides line up with TRBD2. V was clipped by 6 bases and J by 5 bases; unmatched bases: 9. The germline gives CDR1 SEHNR, CDR2 FQNEAQ (reference sequence). This CDR3 is built from 14 residues. Written as DNA, the CDR3 is TGTGCCAGCAGGGGGGGAGGGTCGGGGGAGACCCAGTACTTC. Translated, it gives CASRGGGSGETQYF.

The V gene is TRBV7-2, the J gene TRBJ2-7; 12 bases fit TRBD2. This CDR3 has 15 amino acids. V lost 4 bases to trimming and J lost 6 bases; unmatched junction nucleotides: 7. CDR1 is SGHTA and CDR2 is FQGNSA in the germline V gene. The DNA for the CDR3 is TGTGCCAGCAGCTCCCGGCTAGCGGGAGGGCCCGAGCAGTACTTC. Its translation is CASSSRLAGGPEQYF.

As for this clone: At one end the junction does not follow the germline gene, possibly because of a read error. CDR3 loop: CSSSLATGSETQYF. Here the CDR3 DNA reads TGTTCCAGCAGCTTAGCCACAGGGTCAGAGACCCAGTACTTC. The V and J genes are TRBV7-9 and TRBJ2-5; D is possibly TRBD1 (6 bases). CDR1 is SEHNR and CDR2 is FQNEAQ in the germline V gene (reference sequence). The CDR3 covers 14 residues.

V and J are TRBV30 and TRBJ2-5; 11 positions match TRBD1. V shed 3 bases, J shed 4 bases, and the junction held 7 bases outside the gene matches. The CDR3 has 15 amino acids. Germline lookup yields CDR1 GTSNPN and CDR2 SVGIG (reference sequence). The CDR3 here is CAWSVSGQGVETQYF. Written as DNA, the CDR3 is TGTGCCTGGAGCGTATCGGGACAGGGGGTAGAGACCCAGTACTTC.

V is TRBV28 and J is TRBJ2-5, with 14 bases identical to TRBD2. V was clipped by 7 bases and J by 5 bases; unmatched bases: 6. CDR3 length: 15 amino acids. CDR1 is MDHEN, CDR2 SYDVKM, per germline. The CDR3 here is CASKGLAGVGETQYF. The CDR3 bases are TGTGCCAGCAAGGGACTAGCGGGAGTCGGGGAGACCCAGTACTTC. Full variable domain (missing parts from reference TRBV28 and TRBJ2-5): DVKVTQSSRYLVKRTGEKVFLECVQDMDHENMFWYRQDPGLGLRLIYFSYDVKMKEKGDIPEGYSVSREKKERFSLILESASTNQTSMYLCASKGLAGVGETQYFGPGTRLLVL.

This chain joins TRBV5-1 and TRBJ2-1, with 10 bases identical to TRBD1. Losses at the gene ends were 8 bases for V and 9 bases for J; bases not matched to a gene: 11. This CDR3 has 14 residues. Germline CDR1 is SGHRS and CDR2 is YFSETQ. The CDR3 nucleotides read TGCGCCAGTCACTCCGGACAGGGGGGATTTGAGCAGTTCTTC. Encoded protein: CASHSGQGGFEQFF.

The chain is built from TRBV27 and TRBJ2-4; TRBD2 might be the D (6 bases). Germline assignment: CDR1 MNHEY and CDR2 SMNVEV (reference sequence). Trimming cost V 6 bases and J 9 bases, with 12 bases left between them. This CDR3 spans 12 amino acids. The CDR3, as DNA: TGTGCCAGCAGCCACGGGGGATTCATTCAGTACTTC. It is translated as CASSHGGFIQYF.

This clone was observed once. The chain joins TRBV11-2 to TRBJ2-2; the D gene is possibly TRBD1 (5 bases). Germline CDR1 reads SGHAT; CDR2 reads FQNNGV. Trimming cost V 1 base and J 0 bases, with 9 bases left between them. The CDR3 runs to 16 residues. The CDR3, as DNA: TGTGCCAGCAGCTTAGCAGGCAGGGCGAACACCGGGGAGCTGTTTTTT. This codes for CASSLAGRANTGELFF.

CDR3 in amino acids: CAWSVSSGSYEQYF. Here the CDR3 DNA reads TGTGCCTGGAGTGTTTCTAGCGGCTCCTACGAGCAGTACTTC. The gene calls are TRBV30 and TRBJ2-5, with 7 positions matching TRBD2. The DNA end favors TRBJ2-7, so the J call may be wrong. CDR1 GTSNPN and CDR2 SVGIG come from the germline V gene (reference sequence). This CDR3 is built from 14 residues.

A word on this clone: A junction end diverges from the germline sequence, so it may reflect a read error. The chain is built from TRBV13 and TRBJ2-7; 11 bases fit TRBD2. CDR3 size: 15 residues. Germline V gene lookup returns CDR1 PRHDT and CDR2 FYEKMQ (reference sequence). The CDR3 DNA reads TGTGCCAGCAGCGACACTAGCGGGAGCTCCTGCGAGCAGTACTTC. The encoded protein is CASSDTSGSSCEQYF.